Below, 4 T cell receptor beta chains from the same sample are listed, as sequenced in a study of siplizumab effects on memory and regulatory T cells. Repertoires were generated with immunoSEQ multiplex PCR, while TCRdb's copy carries only in-frame clones and drops some. The sample records over 85,000 clones, 80% to 95% being singletons. Sequencing was carried out using CD8+ T cells sorted from blood. The receptors here all came from a human donor in good health.

The rearrangement joins TRBV10-2 to TRBJ1-1, with D possibly matching TRBD1 (5 bases). The CDR3 consists of 15 residues. From germline, CDR1 is WSHSY and CDR2 SAAADI. V lost 4 bases to trimming and J lost 5 bases, with 17 bases between them. CDR3 protein: CASSVTLREGTEAFF. The CDR3 DNA reads TGCGCCAGCAGTGTAACCCTCAGGGAAGGGACTGAAGCTTTCTTT.

DNA of the CDR3: TGCGCCAGCAGCTTGGGGACAGGGAAATACGAGCAGTACTTC. It is translated as CASSLGTGKYEQYF. V usage is TRBV5-1 and J usage is TRBJ2-7; 8 bases align to TRBD1. Germline V gives CDR1 SGHRS, CDR2 YFSETQ. This CDR3 has 14 amino acids. Losses at the gene ends were 0 bases for V and 4 bases for J; bases not matched to a gene: 3.

V and J are TRBV10-3 and TRBJ1-5; perhaps TRBD1 as D (6 bases). CDR1 is ENHRY and CDR2 is SYGVKD in the germline V gene. CDR3 length: 12 residues. V was trimmed by 10 bases and J by 7 bases, leaving 14 bases between them. Written as DNA, the CDR3 is TGTGCCAGAGAGCAGGGGTGCCAGCCCCAGCATTTT. It is translated as CAREQGCQPQHF.

About this clone: The same CDR3 also results from other DNA sequences found in this sample. The chain uses TRBV19 and TRBJ2-1; D call uncertain. The length of the CDR3 is 15 residues. V dropped 3 bases and J dropped 0 bases, with 9 bases sitting between them. The germline V gene has CDR1 LNHDA and CDR2 SQIVND (reference sequence). The CDR3 region has the DNA TGTGCCAGTAGTATCGCCGGAAACTCCTACAATGAGCAGTTCTTC. The encoded protein is CASSIAGNSYNEQFF.